The following is a T cell receptor (beta chain) sequence with its context. Its antigen is unknown. Over chemoradiotherapy, repertoires were sampled more than once. This entry is derived from a study of chemoradiotherapy in HPV16-positive cancers. The study, taken as a whole, reports: Candidate HPV-specific clones and E7-related TCR motifs grew in tumor during treatment. Better recurrence-free survival went with HPV-responsive T-cell expansion in HPV16-positive patients. Functional assays defining HPV-specific T cells used only two HPV16-positive patients.

TCRdb keeps only in-frame clones here, not all; method: immunoSEQ multiplex PCR. The profile shows about 67,000 clones, 85% to 90% of them singletons. This receptor was obtained from a human donor with HPV-associated anogenital cancer. The sequenced sample was blood, obtained from a patient who underwent chemoradiotherapy.

The CDR3 protein is CASSPSYGYTF. The CDR3 DNA follows: TGTGCCAGCAGCCCATCGTATGGCTACACCTTC. This sequence joins TRBV6-5 and TRBJ1-2; no firm D call. The germline CDR1 and CDR2 sequences are MNHEY and SVGAGI. V lost 6 bases, J lost 5 bases, and 7 bases lay in between. The CDR3 length is 11 residues.